This T cell receptor (beta chain) was captured by sequencing in a study of blood T cell repertoires in COVID-19. Overall study context: Sample material is recorded as cDNA or gDNA derived from T cells, B-cell-depleted T cells, or PBMCs.

Sequencing was performed with immunoSEQ multiplex PCR; in TCRdb, only in-frame clones are kept and a portion is missing. The sample gives roughly 80,000 clones, over 70% of which show up once; roughly 6% is in the top ten. This CDR3 spans 13 amino acids. V lost 3 bases, J lost 4 bases, and 10 bases lay in between. Looked up from germline, CDR1 is SGHNT and CDR2 is YYREEE (reference sequence). Material: peripheral blood. This chain uses TRBV5-4 with TRBJ1-1; possibly TRBD1 for D (6 bases). The source is a man aged 45-65 years with active COVID-19. The CDR3 DNA reads as TGTGCCAGCAGCTGGGGGGGGCTCACTGAAGCTTTCTTT. Amino acids: CASSWGGLTEAFF.